One and the same sample provided the 17 T cell receptor beta chains below, sequenced in a study of glioma-infiltrating T cells. The iRepertoire nested amplicon-rescue multiplex PCR amplified TCR alpha and beta CDR3s from RNA. TCRdb fed the multiplex PCR reads into MiXCR, producing one record per CDR3 protein. The sample yields over 80,000 distinct CDR3 sequences, 35% to 45% seen once. The sample taken for sequencing was glioma tissue, nonneoplastic brain tissue, or PBMCs (not recorded which). All receptors derive from a human donor with low-grade glioma or glioblastoma, undergoing nonglioma brain surgery, or in good health (not recorded which).

In this sample, this clonotype turned up many times. CDR3 loop: CASRLTSGSGNIQYF. CDR3 DNA: TGTGCCAGCAGGCTGACTAGCGGGAGTGGAAACATTCAGTACTTC. This chain uses TRBV6-2 or TRBV6-3 with TRBJ2-4; 12 bases are shared with TRBD2. CDR1 is MNHEY, CDR2 SVGEGT, per germline. Trimming cost V 6 bases and J 6 bases; bases outside gene matches: 6. This CDR3 contains 15 residues.

The genes are TRBV28 and TRBJ2-7; D is possibly TRBD1 or TRBD2 (7 bases each). The V end was cut by 6 bases, the J end by 6 bases, with 18 bases between. The germline V gene encodes CDR1 MDHEN and CDR2 SYDVKM. The CDR3 has 14 residues. The CDR3 is CASRDREGTCEQYF. The CDR3, as DNA: TGTGCCAGCAGAGACAGGGAGGGAACCTGCGAGCAGTACTTC. Full variable domain (remainder filled in from reference TRBV28 and TRBJ2-7): DVKVTQSSRYLVKRTGEKVFLECVQDMDHENMFWYRQDPGLGLRLIYFSYDVKMKEKGDIPEGYSVSREKKERFSLILESASTNQTSMYLCASRDREGTCEQYFGPGTRLTVT.

At least ten counts were recorded for this clonotype. The J gene is TRBJ1-5, the V gene TRBV20-1; TRBD1 agrees at 7 bases. Trimming took 3 bases from V and 6 from J; bases not matched to a gene: 11. The germline gives CDR1 DFQATT, CDR2 SNEGSKA (reference sequence). The CDR3 length is 15 residues. Here the CDR3 DNA reads TGCAGTGCTAGTCCCTCAGGGGGGAGCGGTCAGCCCCAGCATTTT. Protein: CSASPSGGSGQPQHF.

With regard to this clonotype: Germline is not matched at one junction end, which may reflect a read error. The chain couples TRBV6-1 to TRBJ1-6, with D unclear. This CDR3 contains 14 residues. Germline-derived CDR1 and CDR2 are MNHNS and SASEGT. The CDR3: CATRGSSYNSPLYF. The CDR3 bases are TGTGCCACCAGAGGGAGCTCCTATAATTCACCCCTCTACTTT.

This clonotype showed up many times. This chain connects TRBV11-2 to TRBJ1-1; D may be TRBD1 (5 bases). V lost 5 bases and J 7 bases, leaving 14 bases between the germline ends. The CDR3 is made up of 13 amino acids. CDR1 and CDR2 (germline): SGHAT, FQNNGV. In nucleotides, the CDR3 is TGTGCCAGCAGCCCTCTCGGGAGGGGTGAAGCTTTCTTT. Translating gives CASSPLGRGEAFF.

Of note for this clonotype: One end of the junction does not line up with germline, which may come from a read error. The gene calls are TRBV7-9 and TRBJ2-2; tentatively, D is TRBD2 (5 bases). CDR1 is SEHNR and CDR2 is FQNEAQ in the germline V gene (reference sequence). The CDR3 contains 12 residues. Written as DNA, the CDR3 is TGTGCCAGCAGCTCCTTAGCCGGGGAGCGGTTTTTT. Translating it yields CASSSLAGERFF. Full variable domain (outside the CDR3, taken from reference TRBV7-9 and TRBJ2-2): DTGVSQNPRHKITKRGQNVTFRCDPISEHNRLYWYRQTLGQGPEFLTYFQNEAQLEKSRLLSDRFSAERPKGSFSTLEIQRTEQGDSAMYLCASSSLAGERFFGEGSRLTVL.

This clonotype was picked up many times. This chain joins TRBV6-1 and TRBJ1-2; a weak D match, TRBD1 (6 bases). The V gene's germline CDR1 is MNHNS and CDR2 SASEGT. The CDR3 is 14 residues long. Trimming removed 5 bases from V and 2 bases from J, with 12 bases in between. The CDR3 DNA follows: TGTGCCAGCAGTCGTACAGGGACCAACTATGGCTACACCTTC. It is translated as CASSRTGTNYGYTF.

This clonotype was detected only a few times. The V and J genes are TRBV27 and TRBJ2-5; D is uncertain. V dropped 1 base and J dropped 4 bases, with 7 bases sitting between them. CDR1 and CDR2 from the germline V gene are MNHEY and SMNVEV (reference sequence). The CDR3 runs to 13 residues. The chain's CDR3 is CASSLYRTETQYF. The CDR3, as DNA: TGTGCCAGCAGTTTATATCGCACAGAGACCCAGTACTTC.

The rearrangement links TRBV4-1 to TRBJ2-5; D unclear. The CDR3 extends over 15 amino acids. Trimming removed 1 base at V and 0 bases at J, with 9 bases between. From germline, CDR1 is MGHRA and CDR2 YSYEKL. In DNA, the CDR3 is TGCGCCAGCAGCCAAGGGGCATGGGACCAAGAGACCCAGTACTTC. It codes for CASSQGAWDQETQYF.

Comment on this clonotype: A much larger clone differs by one base, so this may be a read error. This chain links TRBV7-2 with TRBJ2-5; D not certain. The V gene lost 2 bases and the J gene lost 4 bases, with 11 bases spanning the gap. This CDR3 is 14 amino acids long. CDR1 and CDR2 (germline): SGHTA, FQGNSA. The CDR3 sequence: CASSLMSSPETQYF. In DNA form, the CDR3 reads TGTGCCAGCAGCTTAATGAGTTCTCCAGAGACCCAGTACTTC.

At least ten counts were recorded for this clonotype. The chain employs TRBV19 and TRBJ1-2; D remains ambiguous. V lost 2 bases, J lost 6 bases, and 10 bases lay in between. This CDR3 spans 13 amino acids. Per the germline V gene, CDR1 is LNHDA and CDR2 is SQIVND (reference sequence). This chain's CDR3 is CASSIPSIHGYTF. The DNA of the CDR3 is TGTGCCAGTAGTATACCGTCTATCCATGGCTACACCTTC.

On this clonotype itself: At one end, the junction sequence differs from germline, possibly due to a read error. The chain carries TRBV27 and TRBJ1-5; D is uncertain. Germline CDR1 is MNHEY and CDR2 is SMNVEV (reference sequence). This CDR3 comprises 12 residues. The CDR3 loop reads CARTGWNQSQHF. The CDR3 DNA sequence: TGTGCCAGAACTGGGTGGAATCAGTCCCAGCATTTT.

As to this clonotype: The junction departs from the called germline gene at one end, perhaps through a read error. The chain is built from TRBV6-2 or TRBV6-3 and TRBJ1-5; TRBD1 might be the D (5 bases). CDR1 and CDR2 (germline): MNHEY, SVGEGT. The CDR3 consists of 15 residues. The CDR3 DNA reads TGTTCCCGCATCCCCTGGAGGACACGGGCTCCTCCCCAGCCTTTT. It codes for CSRIPWRTRAPPQPF.

V gene TRBV7-3 combines with J gene TRBJ2-3; 11 bases are a match to TRBD2. J was trimmed by 2 bases and V by 5 bases; bases with no gene match: 6. The CDR3 loop spans 16 amino acids. The germline V gene has CDR1 SGHTA and CDR2 FQGTGA. The CDR3 DNA reads TGTGCCAGCAGCCTACTAGCGGGAGCACCCACAGATACGCAGTATTTT. It encodes CASSLLAGAPTDTQYF.

This clonotype was seen at least ten times. The gene calls are TRBV20-1 and TRBJ1-1; D might be TRBD1 (6 bases). The germline V gene encodes CDR1 DFQATT and CDR2 SNEGSKA (reference sequence). This CDR3 has 14 amino acids. Deletions cut 1 base from V and 0 bases from J, with 9 bases between. CDR3 coding DNA: TGCAGTGCTAGAGTCCAGGGGATGAACACTGAAGCTTTCTTT. It specifies CSARVQGMNTEAFF.

The V gene is TRBV5-5, the J gene TRBJ2-2; D is perhaps TRBD1 or TRBD2 (6 bases each). The germline CDR1 and CDR2 sequences are SGHKS and YYEKEE (reference sequence). This CDR3 has 17 amino acids. The V gene lost 4 bases and the J gene lost 4 bases, with 20 bases spanning the gap. In DNA form, the CDR3 reads TGTGCCAGCAGCCCGTGGTTCAGGGGAGGATGCACCGGGGAGCTGTTTTTT. As protein: CASSPWFRGGCTGELFF.

This clonotype was picked up a small number of times. This may be a read error: a much more frequent sequence differs by one nucleotide. The CDR3 ends on some other residue instead of the conserved phenylalanine or tryptophan, so this is likely a read error. The chain joins TRBV20-1 to TRBJ2-6; D ambiguous. Germline CDR1 and CDR2: DFQATT and SNEGSKA (reference sequence). The CDR3 totals 13 residues. The ends were cut back, 3 bases at V and 2 bases at J, with 5 bases in the middle. CDR3 nucleotide sequence: TGCAGTGCTAGGGCGGCTGGGGCCAACGTCCTGACTCTC. Translating it yields CSARAAGANVLTL.